Included here is one TCR beta chain sequence, with context. The data derive from a study of blood T cell repertoires in COVID-19. Whole-study context: PBMCs, B-cell-depleted T cells, or T cells provided the cDNA or gDNA that made up the material.

V was shortened by 0 bases and J by 8 bases, with 11 bases between the two germline ends. Germline values: CDR1 SGHNT, CDR2 YYREEE (reference sequence). This CDR3 contains 13 residues. Original analysis: How many nucleated cells were present was estimated from reference gene primer amplification. Repertoires were generated with immunoSEQ multiplex PCR, while TCRdb's copy carries only in-frame clones and drops some. The V and J calls and clone size were taken over from that table, and D and trimming were inferred from the DNA. In the table there are 170,000 or so clones, approximately 79% of which are singletons.

The sequenced sample consisted of peripheral blood. The chain carries TRBV5-4 and TRBJ1-2; weak D call: TRBD1 (5 bases). The sequence was collected from a woman in her sixties or seventies with acute or convalescent COVID-19. The CDR3 DNA sequence: TGTGCCAGCAGCTTGGTTGGGGCCGGCGGCTACACCTTC. This codes for CASSLVGAGGYTF.